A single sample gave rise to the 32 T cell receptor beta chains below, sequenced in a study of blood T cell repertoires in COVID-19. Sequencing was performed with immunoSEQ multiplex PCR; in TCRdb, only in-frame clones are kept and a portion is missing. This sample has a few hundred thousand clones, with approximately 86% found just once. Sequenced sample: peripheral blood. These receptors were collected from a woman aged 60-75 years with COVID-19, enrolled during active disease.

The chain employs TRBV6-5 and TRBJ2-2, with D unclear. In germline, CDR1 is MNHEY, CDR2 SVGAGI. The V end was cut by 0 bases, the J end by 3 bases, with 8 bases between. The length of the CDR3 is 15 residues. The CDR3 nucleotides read TGTGCCAGCAGTTACTCGACACAATACACCGGGGAGCTGTTTTTT. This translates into CASSYSTQYTGELFF.

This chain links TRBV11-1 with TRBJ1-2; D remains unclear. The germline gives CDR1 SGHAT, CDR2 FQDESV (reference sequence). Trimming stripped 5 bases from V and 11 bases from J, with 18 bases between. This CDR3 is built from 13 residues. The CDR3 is CASSLRSVAGYTF. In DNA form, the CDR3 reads TGTGCCAGCAGCCTAAGGTCCGTCGCGGGGTACACCTTC.

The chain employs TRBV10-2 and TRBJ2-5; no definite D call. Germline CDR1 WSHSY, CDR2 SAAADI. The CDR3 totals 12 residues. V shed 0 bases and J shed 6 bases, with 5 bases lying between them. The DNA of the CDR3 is TGCGCCAGCAGTGAGTCGACACAGACCCAGTACTTC. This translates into CASSESTQTQYF.

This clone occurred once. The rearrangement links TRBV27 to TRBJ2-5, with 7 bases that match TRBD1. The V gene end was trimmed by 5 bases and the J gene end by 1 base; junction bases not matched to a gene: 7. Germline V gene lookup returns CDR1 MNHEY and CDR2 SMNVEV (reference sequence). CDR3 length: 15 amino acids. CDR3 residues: CASSASGQTQETQYF. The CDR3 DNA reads TGTGCCAGCAGTGCCTCGGGACAGACCCAAGAGACCCAGTACTTC.

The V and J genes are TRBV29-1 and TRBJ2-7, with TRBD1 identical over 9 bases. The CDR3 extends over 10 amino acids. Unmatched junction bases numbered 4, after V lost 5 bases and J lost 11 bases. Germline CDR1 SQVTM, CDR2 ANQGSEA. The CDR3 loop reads CSVRRDREYF. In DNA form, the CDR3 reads TGCAGCGTTCGCCGGGACAGGGAGTACTTC.

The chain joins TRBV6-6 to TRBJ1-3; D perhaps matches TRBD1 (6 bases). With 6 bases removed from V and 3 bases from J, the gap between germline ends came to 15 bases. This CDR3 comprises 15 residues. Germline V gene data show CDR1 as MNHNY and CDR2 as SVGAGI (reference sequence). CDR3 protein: CASSKTGPLGNTIYF. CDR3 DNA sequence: TGTGCCAGCAGCAAGACAGGTCCCCTTGGAAACACCATATATTTT.

CDR3 in DNA: TGTGCCAGCAGTGCGAGAGGGGGACAGGGCTACACTGAAGCTTTCTTT. Its protein is CASSARGGQGYTEAFF. The chain recombines TRBV2 with TRBJ1-1, with 9 bases matching TRBD1. There are 16 residues in the CDR3. Germline assignment: CDR1 SNHLY and CDR2 FYNNEI. After removal of 4 bases from V and 3 bases from J, the junction contained 9 bases not matched to a gene.

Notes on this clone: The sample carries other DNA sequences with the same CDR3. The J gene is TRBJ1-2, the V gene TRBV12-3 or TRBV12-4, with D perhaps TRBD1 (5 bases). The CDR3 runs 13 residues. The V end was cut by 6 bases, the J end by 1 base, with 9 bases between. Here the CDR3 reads CASSPQGNYGYTF. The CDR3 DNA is TGTGCCAGCAGCCCGCAGGGTAACTATGGCTACACCTTC.

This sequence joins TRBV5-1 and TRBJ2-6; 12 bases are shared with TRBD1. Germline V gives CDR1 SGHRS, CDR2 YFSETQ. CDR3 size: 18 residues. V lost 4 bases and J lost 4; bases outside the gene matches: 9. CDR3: CASSIFGTGGAGANVLTF. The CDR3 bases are TGCGCCAGCAGCATTTTTGGGACAGGGGGCGCAGGGGCCAACGTCCTGACTTTC.

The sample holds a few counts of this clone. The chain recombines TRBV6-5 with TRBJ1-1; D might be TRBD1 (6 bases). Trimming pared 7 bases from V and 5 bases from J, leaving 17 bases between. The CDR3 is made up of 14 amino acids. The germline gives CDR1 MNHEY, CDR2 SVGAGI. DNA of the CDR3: TGTGCCAGCACCATGGAAGGGGGACGGACTGAAGCTTTCTTT. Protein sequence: CASTMEGGRTEAFF.

CDR3 in amino acids: CASSWRTGKQETQYF. The CDR3 DNA follows: TGTGCCAGCAGCTGGAGGACAGGGAAACAGGAGACCCAGTACTTC. The chain carries TRBV7-9 and TRBJ2-5, with 8 bases identical to TRBD1. V gave up 4 bases and J gave up 5 bases; unmatched junction bases: 9. The CDR3 contains 15 residues. Germline values: CDR1 SEHNR, CDR2 FQNEAQ (reference sequence).

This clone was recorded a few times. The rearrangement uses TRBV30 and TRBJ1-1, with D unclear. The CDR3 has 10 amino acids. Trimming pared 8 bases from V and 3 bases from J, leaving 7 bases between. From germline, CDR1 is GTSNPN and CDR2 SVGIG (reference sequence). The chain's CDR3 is CALGHTEAFF. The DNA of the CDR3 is TGTGCCCTGGGCCACACTGAAGCTTTCTTT.

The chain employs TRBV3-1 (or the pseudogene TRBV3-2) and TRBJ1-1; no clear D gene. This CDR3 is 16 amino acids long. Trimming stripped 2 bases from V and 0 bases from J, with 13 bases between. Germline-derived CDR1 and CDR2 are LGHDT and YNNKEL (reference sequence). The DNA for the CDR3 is TGTGCCAGCAGCCAACCGTACACAGCAATGAACACTGAAGCTTTCTTT. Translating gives CASSQPYTAMNTEAFF.

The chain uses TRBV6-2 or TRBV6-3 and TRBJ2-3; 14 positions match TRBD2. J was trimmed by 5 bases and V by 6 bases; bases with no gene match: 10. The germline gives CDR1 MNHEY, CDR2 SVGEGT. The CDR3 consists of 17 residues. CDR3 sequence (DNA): TGTGCCAGCAGCCCCCCGGGACTAGCGGGGGTTGTAGATACGCAGTATTTT. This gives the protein CASSPPGLAGVVDTQYF.

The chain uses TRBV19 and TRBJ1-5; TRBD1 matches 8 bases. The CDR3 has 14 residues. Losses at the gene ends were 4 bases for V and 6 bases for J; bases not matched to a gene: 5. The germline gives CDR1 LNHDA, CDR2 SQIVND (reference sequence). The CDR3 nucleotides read TGTGCCAGTAGTAGAGACAGGGGTGGTCAGCCCCAGCATTTT. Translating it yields CASSRDRGGQPQHF.

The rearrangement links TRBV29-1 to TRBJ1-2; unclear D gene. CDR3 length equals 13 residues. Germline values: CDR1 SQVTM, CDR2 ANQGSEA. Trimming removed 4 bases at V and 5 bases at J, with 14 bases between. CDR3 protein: CSVGEGLGYGYTF. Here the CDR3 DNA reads TGCAGCGTTGGGGAGGGTCTCGGTTATGGCTACACCTTC.

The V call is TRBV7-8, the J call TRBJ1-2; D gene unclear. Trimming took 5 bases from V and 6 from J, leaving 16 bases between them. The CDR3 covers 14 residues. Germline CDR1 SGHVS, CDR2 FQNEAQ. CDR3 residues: CASSLIMQEDGYTF. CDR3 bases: TGTGCCAGCAGCCTAATAATGCAGGAAGATGGCTACACCTTC.

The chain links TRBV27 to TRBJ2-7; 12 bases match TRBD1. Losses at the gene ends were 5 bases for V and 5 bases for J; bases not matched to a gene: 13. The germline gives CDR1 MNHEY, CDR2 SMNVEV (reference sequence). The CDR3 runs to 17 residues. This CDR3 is CASSPKSTGTGGHEQYF. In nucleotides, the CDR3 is TGTGCCAGCAGTCCTAAGAGTACCGGGACAGGGGGCCACGAGCAGTACTTC.

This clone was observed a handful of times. The CDR3 loop is CASSQDVGGDYNTEAFF. CDR3 sequence (DNA): TGTGCCAGCAGCCAAGATGTGGGAGGGGACTACAACACTGAAGCTTTCTTT. The chain joins TRBV3-1 (or the pseudogene TRBV3-2) to TRBJ1-1; maybe TRBD1 (5 bases). The V gene lost 0 bases and the J gene lost 2 bases, with 16 bases spanning the gap. This CDR3 has 17 residues. Germline loops: CDR1 LGHDT, CDR2 YNNKEL (reference sequence).

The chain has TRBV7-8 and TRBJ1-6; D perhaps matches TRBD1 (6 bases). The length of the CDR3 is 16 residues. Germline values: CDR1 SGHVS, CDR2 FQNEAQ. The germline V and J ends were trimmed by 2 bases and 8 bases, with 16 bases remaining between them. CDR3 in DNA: TGTGCCAGCAGCTTACTCGTCAGGGGCGTGGATTCACCCCTCCACTTT. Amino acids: CASSLLVRGVDSPLHF.

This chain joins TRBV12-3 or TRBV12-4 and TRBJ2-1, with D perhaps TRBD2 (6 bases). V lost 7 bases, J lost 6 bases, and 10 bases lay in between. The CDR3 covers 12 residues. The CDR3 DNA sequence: TGTGCCAGCACGCCGACTAGCAATGAGCAGTTCTTC. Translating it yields CASTPTSNEQFF.

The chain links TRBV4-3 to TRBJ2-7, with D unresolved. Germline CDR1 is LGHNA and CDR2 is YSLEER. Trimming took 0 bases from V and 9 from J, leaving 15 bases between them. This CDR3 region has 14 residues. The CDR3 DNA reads TGCGCCAGCAGCCAAGATAAGGAGTATACGGGGCAGTACTTC. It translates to CASSQDKEYTGQYF.

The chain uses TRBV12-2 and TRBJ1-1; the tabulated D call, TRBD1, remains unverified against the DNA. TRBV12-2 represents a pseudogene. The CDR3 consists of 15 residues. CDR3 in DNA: TGTGCAAGTCGACCTCCGGACAGGGGATGTACTGAAGCTTTCTTT. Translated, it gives CASRPPDRGCTEAFF.

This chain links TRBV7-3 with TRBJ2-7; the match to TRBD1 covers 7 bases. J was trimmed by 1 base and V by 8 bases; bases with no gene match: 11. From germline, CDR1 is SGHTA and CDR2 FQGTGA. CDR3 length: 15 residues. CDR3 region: CASSSQGGASYEQYF. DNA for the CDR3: TGTGCCAGCTCTTCCCAAGGGGGCGCATCCTACGAGCAGTACTTC.

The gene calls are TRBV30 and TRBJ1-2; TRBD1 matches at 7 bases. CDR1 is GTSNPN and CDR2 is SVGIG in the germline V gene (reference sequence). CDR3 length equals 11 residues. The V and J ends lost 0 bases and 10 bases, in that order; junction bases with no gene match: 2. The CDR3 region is CAWSVTGVYTF. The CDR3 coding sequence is TGTGCCTGGAGTGTTACAGGGGTCTACACCTTC.

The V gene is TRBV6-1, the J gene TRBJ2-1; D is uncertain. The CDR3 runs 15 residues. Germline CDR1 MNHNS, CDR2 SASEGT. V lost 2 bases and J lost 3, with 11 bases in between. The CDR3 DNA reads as TGTGCCAGCAGTGAAATATGGGCCAACTACAATGAGCAGTTCTTC. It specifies CASSEIWANYNEQFF.

CDR3 residues: CASSQDGTGDYGYTF. CDR3 DNA: TGCGCCAGCAGCCAAGACGGGACAGGGGACTATGGCTACACCTTC. The chain is built from TRBV4-1 and TRBJ1-2; 10 bases match TRBD1. V was pared by 0 bases and J by 3 bases, with 1 base of the junction left unmatched. Germline values: CDR1 MGHRA, CDR2 YSYEKL. The CDR3 consists of 15 residues.

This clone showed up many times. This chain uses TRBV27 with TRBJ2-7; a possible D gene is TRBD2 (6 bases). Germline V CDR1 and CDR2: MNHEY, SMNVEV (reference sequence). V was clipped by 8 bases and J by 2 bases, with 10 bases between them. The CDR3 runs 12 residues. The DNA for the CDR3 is TGTGCCAGCTGGGACTCCCCCTACGAGCAGTACTTC. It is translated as CASWDSPYEQYF.

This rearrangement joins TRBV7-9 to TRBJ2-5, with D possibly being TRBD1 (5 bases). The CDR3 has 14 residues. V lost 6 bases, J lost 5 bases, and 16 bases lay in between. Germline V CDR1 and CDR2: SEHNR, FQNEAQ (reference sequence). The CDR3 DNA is TGTGCCAGCAGTAAGGATCAGGGTTTTGAGACCCAGTACTTC. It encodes CASSKDQGFETQYF.

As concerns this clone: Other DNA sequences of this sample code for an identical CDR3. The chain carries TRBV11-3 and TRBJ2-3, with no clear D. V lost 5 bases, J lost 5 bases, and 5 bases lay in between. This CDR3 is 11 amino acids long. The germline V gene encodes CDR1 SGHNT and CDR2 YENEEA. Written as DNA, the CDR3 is TGTGCCAGCAGCCGCAGAGATACGCAGTATTTT. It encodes CASSRRDTQYF. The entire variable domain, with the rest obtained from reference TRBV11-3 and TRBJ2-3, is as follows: EAGVVQSPRYKIIEKKQPVAFWCNPISGHNTLYWYLQNLGQGPELLIRYENEEAVDDSQLPKDRFSAERLKGVDSTLKIQPAELGDSAVYLCASSRRDTQYFGPGTRLTVL.

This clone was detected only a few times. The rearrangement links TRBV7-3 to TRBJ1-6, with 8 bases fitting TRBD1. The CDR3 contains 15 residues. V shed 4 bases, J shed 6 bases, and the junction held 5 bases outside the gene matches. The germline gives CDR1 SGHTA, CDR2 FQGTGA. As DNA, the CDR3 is TGTGCCAGCAGCTCAACAGGGGGAATTAATTCACCCCTCCACTTT. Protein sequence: CASSSTGGINSPLHF.

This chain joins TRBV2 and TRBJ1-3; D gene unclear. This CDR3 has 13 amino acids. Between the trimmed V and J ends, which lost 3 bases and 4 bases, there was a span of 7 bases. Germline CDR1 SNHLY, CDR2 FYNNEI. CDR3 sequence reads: CASSDSLGNTIYF. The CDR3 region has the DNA TGTGCCAGCAGTGATAGTCTCGGAAACACCATATATTTT. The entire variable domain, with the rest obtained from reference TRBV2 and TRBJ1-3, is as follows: EPEVTQTPSHQVTQMGQEVILRCVPISNHLYFYWYRQILGQKVEFLVSFYNNEISEKSEIFDDQFSVERPDGSNFTLKIRSTKLEDSAMYFCASSDSLGNTIYFGEGSWLTVV.